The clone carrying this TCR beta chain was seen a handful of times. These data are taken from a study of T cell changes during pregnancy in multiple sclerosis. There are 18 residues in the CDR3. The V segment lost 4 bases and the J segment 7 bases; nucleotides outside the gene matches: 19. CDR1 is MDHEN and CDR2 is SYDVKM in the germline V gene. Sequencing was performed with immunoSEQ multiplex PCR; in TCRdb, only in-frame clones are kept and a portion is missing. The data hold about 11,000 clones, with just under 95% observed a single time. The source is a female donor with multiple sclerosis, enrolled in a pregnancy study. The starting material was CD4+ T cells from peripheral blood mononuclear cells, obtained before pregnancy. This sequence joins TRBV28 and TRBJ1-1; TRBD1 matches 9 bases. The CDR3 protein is CASSSRTGVGSGIIEAFF. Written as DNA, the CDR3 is TGTGCCAGCAGTTCCAGGACAGGGGTTGGATCAGGGATCATTGAAGCTTTCTTT.